These 17 T cell receptor beta chains were all obtained from the same sample, sequenced in a study of shared clonotypes between healthy human individuals. Data came from immunoSEQ multiplex PCR; TCRdb stores just in-frame clones and leaves some out. This sample has hundreds of thousands of clones, with roughly 83% found just once. Sequences were obtained from PBMCs. Receptors originate from a middle-aged woman in good health. Some clones in this sample may be carry-over from other donors' samples.

Only a few counts were recorded for this clone. The gene calls are TRBV15 and TRBJ2-2; D perhaps matches TRBD2 (6 bases). CDR1 LNHNV and CDR2 YYDKDF come from the germline V gene (reference sequence). The CDR3 spans 15 residues. V was trimmed by 3 bases and J by 6 bases, leaving 14 bases between them. The CDR3 DNA is TGTGCCACCAGCAGGCAGCGCGGGGCGGCCGGGGAGCTGTTTTTT. It yields the protein CATSRQRGAAGELFF.

This clone was picked up a small number of times. This chain connects TRBV19 to TRBJ2-1; 10 bases fit TRBD2. The CDR3 consists of 15 residues. V gave up 3 bases and J gave up 1 base; unmatched junction bases: 0. Germline CDR1 is LNHDA and CDR2 is SQIVND (reference sequence). CDR3 amino acids: CASSMGLASYNEQFF. CDR3 nucleotides: TGTGCCAGTAGTATGGGACTAGCGTCCTACAATGAGCAGTTCTTC.

The chain links TRBV27 to TRBJ2-7, with D possibly being TRBD1 or TRBD2 (5 bases each). Per the germline V gene, CDR1 is MNHEY and CDR2 is SMNVEV (reference sequence). The CDR3 has 14 amino acids. Trimming took 2 bases from V and 6 from J, leaving 14 bases between them. The CDR3 bases are TGTGCCAGCAGTTTACTGCTGAATGGGGGCGAGCAGTACTTC. Translated, it gives CASSLLLNGGEQYF.

This clone was observed a handful of times. The chain couples TRBV28 to TRBJ2-1; D uncertain. Trimming cost V 6 bases and J 4 bases, with 10 bases left between them. CDR1 and CDR2 from the germline V gene are MDHEN and SYDVKM. The CDR3 is made up of 13 amino acids. The CDR3 is CASSNMGYNEQFF. CDR3 DNA sequence: TGTGCCAGCAGCAACATGGGGTACAATGAGCAGTTCTTC.

The rearrangement joins TRBV28 to TRBJ2-2, with D possibly matching TRBD1 (6 bases). Germline CDR1 is MDHEN and CDR2 is SYDVKM. The CDR3 sequence is 16 residues long. The germline V and J ends were trimmed by 5 bases and 2 bases, with 15 bases remaining between them. The CDR3 region has the DNA TGTGCCAGCAGTGGGCCGGGACAACAAAACACCGGGGAGCTGTTTTTT. Translating gives CASSGPGQQNTGELFF.

The chain combines TRBV29-1 with TRBJ2-1, with 9 bases that match TRBD2. The trim removed 7 bases at V and 5 bases at J, leaving 12 bases unmatched. The CDR3 has 15 residues. The germline gives CDR1 SQVTM, CDR2 ANQGSEA. In DNA, the CDR3 is TGCAGCGCAAGGGTCGTTGCGGGGGGGAACAATGAGCAGTTCTTC. Protein product: CSARVVAGGNNEQFF.

Regarding this clone: A far larger clone is one nucleotide away, so this likely arose from a read error. In the same sample, other DNA sequences code for this CDR3. This chain uses TRBV5-1 with TRBJ1-2, with D possibly matching TRBD1 (5 bases). Germline CDR1 SGHRS, CDR2 YFSETQ. The V end lost 0 bases, the J end lost 8 bases, and 14 bases lay between the germline ends. The CDR3 consists of 14 residues. The CDR3 loop reads CASSLDAGDEGYTF. CDR3 coding DNA: TGCGCCAGCAGCTTGGACGCGGGGGACGAGGGCTACACCTTC.

In nucleotides, the CDR3 is TGTGCCAGCAGCGTAGCCGACGGGAGGGCAGGGGATACGCAGTATTTT. Protein sequence: CASSVADGRAGDTQYF. The chain combines TRBV9 with TRBJ2-3, with 8 nucleotides matching TRBD2. From germline, CDR1 is SGDLS and CDR2 YYNGEE. The CDR3 is made up of 16 amino acids. Losses at the gene ends were 0 bases for V and 6 bases for J; bases not matched to a gene: 9.

J is TRBJ2-2 and V is TRBV11-2; possible D gene TRBD2, 7 bases. V was pared by 4 bases and J by 6 bases, with 15 bases between. Germline CDR1 reads SGHAT; CDR2 reads FQNNGV. The CDR3 has 15 amino acids. The CDR3 protein is CASSWETGRAGELFF. The CDR3, as DNA: TGTGCCAGCAGCTGGGAAACAGGGAGGGCCGGGGAGCTGTTTTTT. Complete variable domain (other parts from reference TRBV11-2 and TRBJ2-2): EAGVAQSPRYKIIEKRQSVAFWCNPISGHATLYWYQQILGQGPKLLIQFQNNGVVDDSQLPKDRFSAERLKGVDSTLKIQPAKLEDSAVYLCASSWETGRAGELFFGEGSRLTVL.

The chain has TRBV2 and TRBJ1-1; weak D call: TRBD1 (5 bases). The CDR3 is 15 amino acids. Trimming removed 4 bases from V and 0 bases from J, with 12 bases in between. Germline CDR1 SNHLY, CDR2 FYNNEI. The CDR3 protein is CASSGMGRLNTEAFF. The CDR3 bases are TGTGCCAGCAGTGGGATGGGGCGGTTGAACACTGAAGCTTTCTTT.

Worth noting for this clone: This may stem from a read error, because a much larger clone lies one nucleotide away. The same CDR3 also results from other DNA sequences found in this sample. The chain has TRBV2 and TRBJ2-7; no clear D gene. The CDR3 contains 13 residues. CDR1 is SNHLY and CDR2 is FYNNEI in the germline V gene. The V end lost 6 bases, the J end lost 2 bases, and 11 bases lay between the germline ends. CDR3: CASSTQVPYEQYF. The CDR3 coding sequence is TGTGCCAGCAGCACCCAGGTACCCTACGAGCAGTACTTC.

The gene calls are TRBV27 and TRBJ2-3; weak D call: TRBD2 (5 bases). CDR1 and CDR2 (germline): MNHEY, SMNVEV (reference sequence). V dropped 3 bases and J dropped 6 bases, with 19 bases sitting between them. The CDR3 totals 16 residues. This chain's CDR3 is CASSFWAGSRVDTQYF. CDR3 sequence (DNA): TGTGCCAGCAGTTTTTGGGCGGGTTCCCGGGTGGATACGCAGTATTTT.

This rearrangement joins TRBV4-1 to TRBJ1-6; TRBD1 is a possible D gene (5 bases). The ends were cut back, 3 bases at V and 6 bases at J, with 9 bases in the middle. The CDR3 has 14 residues. From germline, CDR1 is MGHRA and CDR2 YSYEKL. The CDR3 here is CASSQVGGNSPLHF. CDR3 nucleotide sequence: TGCGCCAGCAGCCAGGTTGGGGGTAATTCACCCCTCCACTTT.

This clone occurred a few times. This chain connects TRBV7-9 to TRBJ1-1; D is possibly TRBD1 (5 bases). The CDR3 consists of 14 residues. Germline V gene lookup returns CDR1 SEHNR and CDR2 FQNEAQ (reference sequence). V was shortened by 5 bases and J by 1 base, with 11 bases between the two germline ends. The CDR3 is CASSRGTANTEAFF. CDR3 in DNA: TGTGCCAGCAGCCGGGGGACGGCGAACACTGAAGCTTTCTTT.

The J gene is TRBJ2-7, the V gene TRBV29-1; no clear D. Trimming pared 6 bases from V and 3 bases from J, leaving 24 bases between. CDR1 and CDR2 (germline): SQVTM, ANQGSEA. The CDR3 is made up of 16 amino acids. The CDR3 region has the DNA TGCAGCGTCTTACCTCAGGTTCTGCCCGAACTCTACGAGCAGTACTTC. Its translation is CSVLPQVLPELYEQYF.

Comments on this clone: Given a much more abundant clone one base away, this may be a read error. The sample holds other DNA sequences that translate to the same CDR3. The rearrangement joins TRBV5-1 to TRBJ2-7, with D hard to call. CDR3 length: 11 residues. Per the germline V gene, CDR1 is SGHRS and CDR2 is YFSETQ. V gave up 2 bases and J gave up 4 bases, with 4 bases separating them. CDR3 DNA: TGCGCCAGCAGCTTAGGATACGAGCAGTACTTC. Translating gives CASSLGYEQYF.

This clone occurred once. The chain links TRBV6-1 to TRBJ2-2, with 9 bases lining up with TRBD1. This CDR3 spans 14 amino acids. CDR1 MNHNS and CDR2 SASEGT come from the germline V gene. Losses at the gene ends were 5 bases for V and 5 bases for J; bases not matched to a gene: 3. The CDR3 DNA follows: TGTGCCAGCAGTTCCGGGACAGGGACCGGGGAGCTGTTTTTT. As protein: CASSSGTGTGELFF.